These 14 T cell receptor beta chains share one sample of origin, sequenced in a study of blood T cell repertoires in COVID-19. Generated by immunoSEQ multiplex PCR, the TCRdb table keeps only in-frame clones and is missing some. The table has fewer than 350,000 clones, 80% to 90% seen once. The source material was peripheral blood. The receptors were gathered from a middle-aged man with acute or convalescent COVID-19.

V is TRBV29-1 and J is TRBJ2-1; 7 bases map to TRBD1. CDR3 size: 18 residues. J lost 3 bases, V lost 3 bases, and 17 bases had no gene match. Germline V CDR1 and CDR2: SQVTM, ANQGSEA. CDR3 amino acids: CSVDGNSLPGQLYNEQFF. CDR3 in DNA: TGCAGCGTTGATGGGAACTCCCTCCCGGGACAGCTCTACAATGAGCAGTTCTTC.

This rearrangement joins TRBV3-1 (or the pseudogene TRBV3-2) to TRBJ1-2; 8 bases align to TRBD1. Looked up from germline, CDR1 is LGHDT and CDR2 is YNNKEL (reference sequence). Germline trimming cut 5 bases from V and 8 bases from J; bases unmatched to any gene: 7. The CDR3 has 13 amino acids. CDR3 nucleotide sequence: TGTGCCAGCAGCGATAGGACAGGGTACGGCTACACCTTC. Encoded protein: CASSDRTGYGYTF.

The chain combines TRBV7-8 with TRBJ1-4; the match to TRBD1 covers 9 bases. This CDR3 spans 14 amino acids. CDR1 and CDR2 from the germline V gene are SGHVS and FQNEAQ. The trim removed 7 bases at V and 4 bases at J, leaving 4 bases unmatched. The CDR3 reads CASTEDRGNEKLFF. The CDR3 nucleotides are TGTGCCAGCACCGAGGACAGGGGTAATGAAAAACTGTTTTTT.

The chain combines TRBV7-2 with TRBJ2-7, with 7 bases lining up with TRBD2. With 1 base clipped from V and 4 bases from J, the junction kept 4 bases outside the gene matches. Germline CDR1 and CDR2: SGHTA and FQGNSA. This CDR3 is built from 14 residues. The CDR3 bases are TGTGCCAGCAGCTTAGGGACTAGGTGGTACGAGCAGTACTTC. It codes for CASSLGTRWYEQYF. The entire variable domain, with the rest obtained from reference TRBV7-2 and TRBJ2-7, is as follows: GAGVSQSPSNKVTEKGKDVELRCDPISGHTALYWYRQSLGQGLEFLIYFQGNSAPDKSGLPSDRFSAERTGGSVSTLTIQRTQQEDSAVYLCASSLGTRWYEQYFGPGTRLTVT.

The chain links TRBV3-1 (or the pseudogene TRBV3-2) to TRBJ2-7; D perhaps matches TRBD1 (5 bases). The CDR3 length is 14 residues. Germline lookup yields CDR1 LGHDT and CDR2 YNNKEL (reference sequence). V lost 1 base to trimming and J lost 5 bases, with 12 bases between them. CDR3 region: CASSQVGAANEQYF. The CDR3 bases are TGTGCCAGCAGCCAAGTAGGGGCGGCAAACGAGCAGTACTTC.

This sequence joins TRBV5-4 and TRBJ1-1; maybe TRBD1 (5 bases). V was pared by 4 bases and J by 3 bases, with 10 bases between. The CDR3 covers 13 residues. The germline gives CDR1 SGHNT, CDR2 YYREEE (reference sequence). The CDR3 protein is CASSRGADTEAFF. As DNA, the CDR3 is TGTGCCAGCAGCAGGGGCGCGGACACTGAAGCTTTCTTT.

V usage is TRBV3-1 (or the pseudogene TRBV3-2) and J usage is TRBJ1-1; 7 bases match TRBD1. The J segment lost 3 bases and the V segment lost 4 bases, leaving 5 bases of the junction unmatched. Germline CDR1 and CDR2: LGHDT and YNNKEL (reference sequence). The CDR3 length is 14 residues. The CDR3 region is CASSLKGAYTEAFF. CDR3 in DNA: TGTGCCAGCAGCCTGAAGGGGGCTTACACTGAAGCTTTCTTT.

The chain recombines TRBV2 with TRBJ2-7; possible D gene TRBD1, 6 bases. The CDR3 extends over 13 amino acids. The ends were cut back, 1 base at V and 6 bases at J, with 10 bases in the middle. Germline V gene data show CDR1 as SNHLY and CDR2 as FYNNEI. This chain's CDR3 is CASSEEAGAEQYF. CDR3 nucleotides: TGTGCCAGCAGTGAAGAGGCAGGGGCCGAGCAGTACTTC.

This chain links TRBV18 with TRBJ2-3; 8 bases are a match to TRBD1. This CDR3 has 15 residues. V dropped 4 bases and J dropped 1; count of bases not matched to a gene: 4. The germline gives CDR1 KGHSH, CDR2 LQKENI. The CDR3 region is CASSHSTGGTDTQYF. The CDR3 nucleotides are TGTGCCAGCTCACACTCGACAGGGGGCACAGATACGCAGTATTTT.

This clone has just one count. This chain joins TRBV12-3 or TRBV12-4 and TRBJ1-5; D remains unclear. This CDR3 contains 13 residues. Trimming shortened V by 2 bases and J by 5 bases, and 7 bases separated the two germline ends. CDR3: CASSLNPDQPQHF. The CDR3 DNA reads TGTGCCAGCAGTTTAAACCCGGATCAGCCCCAGCATTTT.

This chain uses TRBV5-4 with TRBJ1-1; the D is unclear. This CDR3 has 13 residues. The ends were cut back, 0 bases at V and 7 bases at J, with 10 bases in the middle. CDR1 and CDR2 (germline): SGHNT, YYREEE (reference sequence). The CDR3 DNA sequence: TGTGCCAGCAGCTTGGATCCCACTGGTGAAGCTTTCTTT. This translates into CASSLDPTGEAFF.

The chain employs TRBV13 and TRBJ2-1; 10 bases are shared with TRBD2. Germline CDR1 reads PRHDT; CDR2 reads FYEKMQ (reference sequence). The junction had 9 bases not matched to a gene; V was cut back by 4 bases and J by 0 bases. The CDR3 has 18 residues. CDR3 loop: CASSSASTSGDSYNEQFF. The DNA of the CDR3 is TGTGCCAGCAGCTCCGCCTCCACTAGCGGGGACTCCTACAATGAGCAGTTCTTC.

With regard to this clone: The same CDR3 arises from other DNA sequences in this sample as well. This chain uses TRBV5-1 with TRBJ2-2; D might be TRBD1 (6 bases). The germline V and J ends were trimmed by 0 bases and 4 bases, with 10 bases remaining between them. CDR3 length equals 15 residues. Per the germline V gene, CDR1 is SGHRS and CDR2 is YFSETQ. CDR3 nucleotide sequence: TGCGCCAGCAGCTTGGGCCAGGGGAGCACCGGGGAGCTGTTTTTT. Residues: CASSLGQGSTGELFF. Complete variable domain (other parts from reference TRBV5-1 and TRBJ2-2): KAGVTQTPRYLIKTRGQQVTLSCSPISGHRSVSWYQQTPGQGLQFLFEYFSETQRNKGNFPGRFSGRQFSNSRSEMNVSTLELGDSALYLCASSLGQGSTGELFFGEGSRLTVL.

This chain connects TRBV24-1 to TRBJ1-1; D unclear. This CDR3 spans 9 amino acids. The V gene lost 5 bases and the J gene lost 11 bases, with 5 bases spanning the gap. Looked up from germline, CDR1 is KGHDR and CDR2 is SFDVKD. The CDR3 sequence is CATSGAAFF. CDR3 DNA: TGTGCCACCAGTGGGGCGGCTTTCTTT.